Shown below are 5 T cell receptor beta chains from a single sample sequenced in a study of cytomegalovirus exposure and HLA in healthy donors. The PCR contained 60 Vbeta and 13 Jbeta primers. Using immunoSEQ multiplex PCR, the repertoire was profiled, and TCRdb retains in-frame clones only, with some absent. The data show 180,000 or so clones, approximately 83% seen once. Sequences were obtained from PBMCs. The receptors originated from a man between 18 and 29 years old in good health and CMV-seropositive.

V gene TRBV5-6 combines with J gene TRBJ1-1; D not certain. This CDR3 is built from 17 residues. Germline CDR1 SGHDT, CDR2 YYEEEE. Trimming cost V 0 bases and J 0 bases, with 15 bases left between them. In DNA, the CDR3 is TGTGCCAGCAGCTTGGATCGGGCGGGTATCGTGAACACTGAAGCTTTCTTT. This translates into CASSLDRAGIVNTEAFF.

The chain couples TRBV7-2 to TRBJ1-2, with TRBD1 identical over 7 bases. The CDR3 covers 13 residues. Germline loops: CDR1 SGHTA, CDR2 FQGNSA. V trimming: 6 bases; J trimming: 2 bases; junction bases outside the gene matches: 3. For the CDR3, the DNA is TGTGCCAGCAGGTGGGGACAGAACTATGGCTACACCTTC. It is translated as CASRWGQNYGYTF.

The chain is built from TRBV11-3 and TRBJ2-7, with D possibly TRBD2 on 6 matching bases. This CDR3 has 13 amino acids. Germline values: CDR1 SGHNT, CDR2 YENEEA. Trimming stripped 2 bases from V and 2 bases from J, with 7 bases between. The chain's CDR3 is CASSLRGTYEQYF. CDR3 DNA: TGTGCCAGCAGCTTACGCGGGACCTACGAGCAGTACTTC.

The rearrangement uses TRBV5-1 and TRBJ2-1; 10 bases are a match to TRBD1. Germline V lookup: CDR1 SGHRS, CDR2 YFSETQ. The junction had 16 bases not matched to a gene; V was cut back by 4 bases and J by 15 bases. The CDR3 covers 15 residues. CDR3 protein: CASSPTGTGAIWGFF. CDR3 DNA sequence: TGCGCCAGCAGCCCAACCGGGACAGGGGCCATTTGGGGGTTCTTC.

Note on this clone: Additional DNA sequences in this sample encode the identical CDR3. CDR3 amino acids: CASSPGGSYNEQFF. CDR3 bases: TGTGCCAGCAGCCCGGGGGGCTCCTACAATGAGCAGTTCTTC. The chain carries TRBV6-6 and TRBJ2-1; 7 bases map to TRBD2. Trimming took 6 bases from V and 0 from J; bases not matched to a gene: 2. CDR1 is MNHNY and CDR2 is SVGAGI in the germline V gene (reference sequence). The length of the CDR3 is 14 residues.